This T cell receptor beta chain was documented in a study of cytomegalovirus exposure and HLA in healthy donors. This clone occurred a few times. Its specificity is unknown. The J segment lost 7 bases and the V segment lost 1 base, leaving 4 bases of the junction unmatched. Germline values: CDR1 MNHNS, CDR2 SASEGT. This CDR3 has 14 amino acids. The study's findings and limits: Most of the TCR beta V segments (in an earlier analysis) were productive either about 87% or about 30% of the time.

Primers for the PCR totalled 60 Vbeta and 13 Jbeta. The assay was immunoSEQ multiplex PCR, and TCRdb's table has in-frame clones only and misses some. Of around 130,000 clones detected, around 85% appear once; the ten largest clones hold approximately 1.1%. The clonotype comes from a female donor in good health and CMV-seronegative. Sequencing input: PBMCs. This chain uses TRBV6-1 with TRBJ1-5, with TRBD1 matching 7 bases. CDR3 sequence reads: CASSEVQGDQPQHF. The CDR3 DNA reads TGTGCCAGCAGTGAAGTGCAGGGGGACCAGCCCCAGCATTTT.